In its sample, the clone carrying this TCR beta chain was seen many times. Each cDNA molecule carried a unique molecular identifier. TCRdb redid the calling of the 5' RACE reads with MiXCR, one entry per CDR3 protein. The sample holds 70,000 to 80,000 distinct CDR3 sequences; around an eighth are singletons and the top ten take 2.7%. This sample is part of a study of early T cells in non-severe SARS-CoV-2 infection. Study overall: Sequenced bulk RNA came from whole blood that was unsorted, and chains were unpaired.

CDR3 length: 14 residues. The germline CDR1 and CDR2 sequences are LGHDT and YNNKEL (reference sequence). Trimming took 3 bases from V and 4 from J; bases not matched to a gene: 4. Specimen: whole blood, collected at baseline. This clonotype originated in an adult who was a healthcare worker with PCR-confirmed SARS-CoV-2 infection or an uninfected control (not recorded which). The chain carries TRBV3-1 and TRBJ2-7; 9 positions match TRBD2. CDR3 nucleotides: TGTGCCAGCAGCCAGGCGGGGGGGCATTACGAGCAGTACTTC. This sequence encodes CASSQAGGHYEQYF.